The clone carrying this T cell receptor beta chain was seen only a few times. Its antigen is undetermined. Trimming left V 5 bases short and J 7 bases short, with 8 bases between. CDR3 size: 11 residues. The germline V gene encodes CDR1 SNHLY and CDR2 FYNNEI. This entry comes from a study of cytomegalovirus exposure and HLA in healthy donors. Study-wide results and caveats: Presence/absence analysis assumed near-uniform sequencing depth across donors. Researchers reported in a later analysis that a missense DCLRE1C variant was tied to TCR beta V- and J-gene trimming. Reportedly, diagnosis of cytomegalovirus status by the classifier showed high specificity and sensitivity.

Both 60 Vbeta primers and 13 Jbeta primers went into the PCR. Generated by immunoSEQ multiplex PCR, the TCRdb table keeps only in-frame clones and is missing some. Found here are more than 85,000 clones, roughly 78% of them singletons; the top ten hold approximately 1.3%. The sequence came from a woman aged 25 to 39 in good health and CMV-seronegative. The chain links TRBV2 to TRBJ1-1, with D possibly TRBD1 on 6 matching bases. Sequences were obtained from PBMCs. The CDR3 spells CASSKQGEAFF. As DNA, the CDR3 is TGTGCCAGCAGTAAACAGGGTGAAGCTTTCTTT.